The 2 T cell receptor beta chains below come from one sample, sequenced in a study of OX40 agonist ivuxolimab in advanced cancers. Generated by immunoSEQ multiplex PCR, the TCRdb table keeps only in-frame clones and is missing some. Of over 80,000 clones in the sample, approximately 86% were seen once. Sample: CD4+ or CD8+ T cells sorted from blood, taken in a trial of the OX40 agonist ivuxolimab. Receptors were obtained from an adult with an advanced solid tumor such as melanoma, head and neck, liver or kidney cancer.

The rearrangement joins TRBV6-6 to TRBJ2-7, with TRBD2 matching 11 bases. The trim removed 6 bases at V and 5 bases at J, leaving 12 bases unmatched. This CDR3 is 16 amino acids long. Germline-derived CDR1 and CDR2 are MNHNY and SVGAGI (reference sequence). The CDR3 sequence: CASSPLAGEIAHEQYF. The CDR3 DNA reads TGTGCCAGCAGCCCACTAGCGGGAGAGATCGCCCACGAGCAGTACTTC.

This clone was seen just once. This chain uses TRBV5-1 with TRBJ1-1; D may be TRBD1 (5 bases). The germline V and J ends were trimmed by 9 bases and 0 bases, with 18 bases remaining between them. This CDR3 is built from 15 residues. The germline V gene has CDR1 SGHRS and CDR2 YFSETQ. CDR3 sequence (DNA): TGCGCCACCTCCGTATCGACAGAGATGAACACTGAAGCTTTCTTT. This sequence encodes CATSVSTEMNTEAFF.